The 26 T cell receptor beta chains reported below all come from one sample, sequenced in a study of metastatic and nonmetastatic thyroid tumors. Ahead of thyroid surgery, no patient had received treatment of any kind. With MiXCR, TCRdb reprocessed the PCR reads. The data hold tens of thousands of clones, with about 18% observed a single time. Sequencing was performed on blood. The source of these receptors is a male donor with papillary thyroid cancer or a benign thyroid nodule (not recorded which). Some clones in this sample may be carry-over from other donors' samples.

This clone was detected ten times or more. This sequence joins TRBV12-5 and TRBJ1-2, with a weak D call TRBD1 (5 bases). The CDR3 contains 16 residues. The ends were cut back, 5 bases at V and 4 bases at J, with 20 bases in the middle. CDR1 and CDR2 (germline): LGHNT, FRNRAP. CDR3 sequence: CASGPVTSRDPYGYTF. The CDR3 DNA sequence: TGTGCTAGTGGTCCCGTCACTTCGAGGGACCCCTATGGCTACACCTTC.

This clone has at least ten counts. The V call is TRBV7-7, the J call TRBJ2-5, with 7 bases lining up with TRBD2. J gave up 1 base and V 1 base, and 3 bases lay outside the gene matches. The CDR3 contains 15 residues. Germline V CDR1 and CDR2: SSHAT, FNYEAQ (reference sequence). CDR3 bases: TGTGCCAGCAGCTTAGGCCCTAGCGGCCAAGAGACCCAGTACTTC. Protein sequence: CASSLGPSGQETQYF. The full variable domain, its missing parts supplied by reference TRBV7-7 and TRBJ2-5, is GAGVSQSPRYKVTKRGQDVTLRCDPISSHATLYWYQQALGQGPEFLTYFNYEAQPDKSGLPSDRFSAERPEGSISTLTIQRTEQRDSAMYRCASSLGPSGQETQYFGPGTRLLVL.

This clone was counted ten times or more. V usage is TRBV10-3 and J usage is TRBJ2-3, with D possibly being TRBD2 (5 bases). Germline loops: CDR1 ENHRY, CDR2 SYGVKD. There are 14 residues in the CDR3. V dropped 6 bases and J dropped 4 bases, with 14 bases sitting between them. DNA for the CDR3: TGTGCCATCAGGGCGGAGGTAGGCCCAGATACGCAGTATTTT. Translation: CAIRAEVGPDTQYF.

In its sample, this clone ranks as medium-sized. CDR3 in DNA: TGTGCCAGTCGGGGGGGAACCGGACAGGCACTCTATGGCTACACCTTC. It specifies CASRGGTGQALYGYTF. The genes are TRBV19 and TRBJ1-2, with 7 nucleotides matching TRBD1. The CDR3 length is 16 residues. J lost 4 bases, V lost 8 bases, and 16 bases had no gene match. Germline values: CDR1 LNHDA, CDR2 SQIVND (reference sequence).

This clone was recorded at least ten times. This chain connects TRBV20-1 to TRBJ2-3, with 12 bases lining up with TRBD2. The CDR3 runs 15 residues. The germline CDR1 and CDR2 sequences are DFQATT and SNEGSKA (reference sequence). The J segment lost 5 bases and the V segment lost 4 bases, leaving 7 bases of the junction unmatched. The chain's CDR3 is CSAMASGRVLDTQYF. CDR3 bases: TGCAGTGCTATGGCTAGCGGGAGGGTTTTAGATACGCAGTATTTT.

V is TRBV20-1 and J is TRBJ1-4, with D uncertain. The V gene lost 1 base and the J gene lost 5 bases, with 8 bases spanning the gap. Germline V gene lookup returns CDR1 DFQATT and CDR2 SNEGSKA (reference sequence). This CDR3 spans 13 amino acids. The CDR3 bases are TGCAGTGCTAGAGCCGGGGAGAATGAAAAACTGTTTTTT. It specifies CSARAGENEKLFF.

In its sample, this clone was seen a few times. The V and J genes are TRBV6-1 and TRBJ2-1, with 9 nucleotides matching TRBD1. The germline gives CDR1 MNHNS, CDR2 SASEGT. Trimming removed 6 bases from V and 5 bases from J; junction bases left unmatched: 11. The CDR3 is made up of 16 amino acids. The CDR3 bases are TGTGCCAGCAGGTACCGGGACAGGGCGGGGGACAATGAGCAGTTCTTC. Its translation: CASRYRDRAGDNEQFF.

This clone was found many times. The chain combines TRBV3-1 with TRBJ1-2; the D gene is possibly TRBD1 (6 bases). Trimming took off 2 bases at V and 4 bases at J, with 8 bases between the two ends. The CDR3 loop spans 13 amino acids. Germline assignment: CDR1 LGHDT and CDR2 YNNKEL (reference sequence). The CDR3 DNA reads as TGTGCCAGCAGCCAACAGGGGATCTATGGCTACACCTTC. Amino acids: CASSQQGIYGYTF.

This clone appeared many times. This may stem from a read error, because a much larger clone lies one nucleotide away. The missing conserved phenylalanine or tryptophan at the end of this CDR3 makes a read error likely. The chain employs TRBV19 and TRBJ2-1; 8 bases line up with TRBD1. The CDR3 is 15 amino acids. V lost 8 bases and J lost 2; bases outside the gene matches: 8. Germline values: CDR1 LNHDA, CDR2 SQIVND (reference sequence). In DNA form, the CDR3 reads TGTGCCAGTGCGCCCGCGGGACAGGCCTACAATGAGCAGTTCCTC. Protein sequence: CASAPAGQAYNEQFL.

This clone was picked up a small number of times. The rearrangement links TRBV28 to TRBJ1-6; D is ambiguous. The CDR3 is 14 amino acids. Trimming cost V 2 bases and J 11 bases, with 13 bases left between them. Per germline, CDR1 MDHEN and CDR2 SYDVKM. CDR3 sequence: CASSLIGSRAPLHF. CDR3 nucleotides: TGTGCCAGCAGTTTAATTGGTTCGAGGGCACCCCTCCACTTT.

There are many counts of this clone. The rearrangement uses TRBV28 and TRBJ1-4; 9 nucleotides match TRBD1. Germline CDR1 MDHEN, CDR2 SYDVKM. The CDR3 contains 15 residues. V lost 7 bases to trimming and J lost 9 bases; unmatched junction nucleotides: 12. The CDR3 region is CASTTGWDRVKKLFF. CDR3 sequence (DNA): TGTGCCAGCACCACTGGGTGGGACAGGGTGAAAAAACTGTTTTTT.

This clone was found a few times. V is TRBV25-1 and J is TRBJ2-1; D perhaps matches TRBD2 (6 bases). The ends were cut back, 3 bases at V and 0 bases at J, with 12 bases in the middle. The CDR3 length is 16 residues. Germline V lookup: CDR1 MGHDK, CDR2 SYGVNS. For the CDR3, the DNA is TGTGCCAGCAGTGATAGTACCGGGAGCTCCTACAATGAGCAGTTCTTC. Amino acids: CASSDSTGSSYNEQFF.

With respect to this clone: One end of the junction does not line up with germline, which may come from a read error. The genes are TRBV27 and TRBJ2-1, with D maybe TRBD2 (5 bases). The CDR3 has 14 amino acids. Germline V gene data show CDR1 as MNHEY and CDR2 as SMNVEV (reference sequence). CDR3 region: CASRPGVSYNEQFF. The CDR3 region has the DNA TGCGCCAGCAGACCCGGGGTATCCTACAATGAGCAGTTCTTC.

The chain has TRBV7-9 and TRBJ1-6, with 8 bases matching TRBD1. The V gene's germline CDR1 is SEHNR and CDR2 FQNEAQ (reference sequence). The CDR3 is made up of 15 amino acids. V was pared by 5 bases and J by 9 bases, with 9 bases of the junction left unmatched. The CDR3 sequence is CASSPDRGYRSPLHF. The CDR3 DNA reads as TGTGCCAGCAGCCCCGACAGGGGCTATCGTTCACCCCTCCACTTT.

At least ten counts were recorded for this clone. The gene calls are TRBV7-3 and TRBJ2-7; TRBD1 agrees at 7 bases. This CDR3 has 16 residues. V trimming: 4 bases; J trimming: 2 bases; junction bases outside the gene matches: 11. Per germline, CDR1 SGHTA and CDR2 FQGTGA. The CDR3: CASSSTGTAATYEQYF. CDR3 nucleotides: TGTGCCAGCAGCTCGACCGGGACAGCTGCCACCTACGAGCAGTACTTC.

The chain is built from TRBV28 and TRBJ1-1, with unresolved D. Trimming removed 2 bases at V and 1 base at J, with 2 bases between. The CDR3 is 12 residues long. From germline, CDR1 is MDHEN and CDR2 SYDVKM. CDR3 sequence (DNA): TGTGCCAGCAGTTTAAAGAACACTGAAGCTTTCTTT. As protein: CASSLKNTEAFF.

This clone was picked up a small number of times. The chain is built from TRBV19 and TRBJ1-3; no clear D gene. V was pared by 3 bases and J by 0 bases, with 0 bases between. The CDR3 runs 12 residues. Germline V lookup: CDR1 LNHDA, CDR2 SQIVND (reference sequence). CDR3 sequence: CASSISGNTIYF. The CDR3 bases are TGTGCCAGTAGTATCTCTGGAAACACCATATATTTT. Complete variable domain (other parts from reference TRBV19 and TRBJ1-3): DGGITQSPKYLFRKEGQNVTLSCEQNLNHDAMYWYRQDPGQGLRLIYYSQIVNDFQKGDIAEGYSVSREKKESFPLTVTSAQKNPTAFYLCASSISGNTIYFGEGSWLTVV.

This clone was seen a handful of times. A clone one base away is much larger, so this may be a read error. The CDR3 DNA follows: TGCGCCATCGTTTCGACAGATCCTAGGGACACCATATATTTT. This gives the protein CAIVSTDPRDTIYF. The chain couples TRBV10-2 to TRBJ1-3; D perhaps matches TRBD1 (5 bases). This CDR3 is 14 amino acids long. The V and J ends lost 10 bases and 8 bases respectively, with 21 bases between them. Germline V gene data show CDR1 as WSHSY and CDR2 as SAAADI.

This clone was counted a few times. This could be a read error, since a much larger clone is one nucleotide away. The same CDR3 also results from other DNA sequences found in this sample. This chain joins TRBV11-3 and TRBJ2-4; 9 nucleotides align to TRBD1. Germline-derived CDR1 and CDR2 are SGHNT and YENEEA. The CDR3 is 14 amino acids. Trimming removed 5 bases from V and 5 bases from J; junction bases left unmatched: 4. CDR3 residues: CASSDRDRENIQYF. For the CDR3, the DNA is TGTGCCAGCAGCGACCGGGACAGGGAAAACATTCAGTACTTC.

About this clone itself: One junction end disagrees with the germline gene, perhaps due to a read error. This sequence joins TRBV6-4 and TRBJ2-1, with D perhaps assigned TRBD1 or TRBD2 (5 bases each). Germline V gives CDR1 MRHNA, CDR2 SNTAGT. The CDR3 has 15 amino acids. The CDR3 DNA reads as TGTGCCTGCAGTGACTCGCGTGGGGGCTACAATGAGCAGTTCTTC. This sequence encodes CACSDSRGGYNEQFF.

The chain is built from TRBV20-1 and TRBJ2-7; D possibly matches TRBD1 or TRBD2 (5 bases each). Germline V gene lookup returns CDR1 DFQATT and CDR2 SNEGSKA (reference sequence). CDR3 length: 13 residues. The V end was cut by 4 bases, the J end by 1 base, with 11 bases between. This CDR3 is CSANSGLSYEQYF. The CDR3 DNA reads as TGCAGTGCTAACTCGGGGCTTTCCTACGAGCAGTACTTC.

J is TRBJ2-7 and V is TRBV7-6, with a possible D match to TRBD2 (5 bases). CDR3 length equals 14 residues. Germline CDR1 is SGHVS and CDR2 is FNYEAQ. Trimming took off 4 bases at V and 3 bases at J, with 13 bases between the two ends. CDR3 DNA: TGTGCCAGCAGCTCCTTAGCCGGGGACTACGAGCAGTACTTC. Encoded protein: CASSSLAGDYEQYF.

This clone was seen more than once but under ten times. A read error may account for a junction end that differs from germline. V gene TRBV12-3 or TRBV12-4 combines with J gene TRBJ1-5; D call uncertain. The CDR3 has 14 amino acids. The CDR3 spells CASSSPGGNQPQHF. CDR3 in DNA: TGTGCCAGCAGTTCCCCAGGTGGCAACCAGCCCCAGCATTTT.

This clone has at least ten counts. V is TRBV9 and J is TRBJ2-5, with 7 bases matching TRBD1. From germline, CDR1 is SGDLS and CDR2 YYNGEE. J was trimmed by 2 bases and V by 3 bases; bases with no gene match: 7. This CDR3 spans 15 amino acids. CDR3 coding DNA: TGTGCCAGCAGCGCAGCCTCGGGACAGCAAGAGACCCAGTACTTC. This translates into CASSAASGQQETQYF. The whole variable domain, remainder taken from reference TRBV9 and TRBJ2-5, is DSGVTQTPKHLITATGQRVTLRCSPRSGDLSVYWYQQSLDQGLQFLIQYYNGEERAKGNILERFSAQQFPDLHSELNLSSLELGDSALYFCASSAASGQQETQYFGPGTRLLVL.

The rearrangement joins TRBV13 to TRBJ2-5; possibly TRBD2 for D (5 bases). V was trimmed by 6 bases and J by 2 bases, leaving 13 bases between them. Germline loops: CDR1 PRHDT, CDR2 FYEKMQ (reference sequence). This CDR3 has 14 amino acids. DNA for the CDR3: TGTGCCAGCAGTCCCGTGGGAGAACAAGAGACCCAGTACTTC. Translating gives CASSPVGEQETQYF.

This clone was seen ten or more times. This rearrangement joins TRBV27 to TRBJ2-1; 7 bases line up with TRBD2. Germline V CDR1 and CDR2: MNHEY, SMNVEV (reference sequence). The CDR3 has 15 amino acids. Trimming removed 1 base from V and 6 bases from J; junction bases left unmatched: 6. The chain's CDR3 is CASSLFPSGGNEQFF. CDR3 DNA sequence: TGTGCCAGCAGTTTATTCCCTAGCGGAGGCAATGAGCAGTTCTTC.